This T cell receptor (beta chain) was obtained from a study of response to subunit inactivated influenza vaccine. Overall study results and limits: Only a handful of new T cells, the authors suggested, are recruited with each seasonal influenza vaccination.

With regard to this clonotype: Its antigen is currently unknown.

TCRdb redid the calling of the RT-PCR reads with MiXCR, one entry per CDR3 protein. The table shows hundreds of thousands of distinct CDR3 sequences, with around 8% occurring only once. V was trimmed by 6 bases and J by 0 bases, leaving 11 bases between them. Germline V gene lookup returns CDR1 LGHDT and CDR2 YNNKEL (reference sequence). This CDR3 has 15 amino acids. Sequenced here: PBMCs from blood, sampled around 2 years after vaccination. The sequence was obtained from a man aged 45 to 70 who received an inactivated influenza vaccine. The chain recombines TRBV3-1 with TRBJ2-2; D possibly corresponds to TRBD2 (6 bases). CDR3 loop: CASRPTGANTGELFF. The CDR3 DNA is TGTGCCAGCAGGCCCACGGGGGCGAACACCGGGGAGCTGTTTTTT.